This note documents a single TCR beta chain sequence. The antigen remains undetermined. The sample is drawn from a study of a mutant IDH1 vaccine in newly diagnosed glioma. The table came from immunoSEQ multiplex PCR; TCRdb's copy has only in-frame clones and leaves some out. The sample has about 11,000 clones; about four fifths are singletons. This sample's time point: week 47, end of study. Every vaccination contained 300 ug of the mutant IDH1 20-mer peptide and was paired with topical imiquimod. The vaccination schedule gave patients eight doses in weeks 1, 3, 5, 7, 11, 15, 19 and 23. V gave up 4 bases and J gave up 4 bases; unmatched junction bases: 7. Germline V CDR1 and CDR2: MNHEY, SMNVEV (reference sequence). This CDR3 has 15 residues.

The material sequenced was PBMCs, taken from a glioma patient whose treatment included an IDH1 peptide vaccine. V usage is TRBV27 and J usage is TRBJ1-1, with 9 bases identical to TRBD1. This clonotype originated in a man aged 30 to 39 with glioma. The CDR3 sequence is CASSWGTGFGTEAFF. Written as DNA, the CDR3 is TGTGCCAGCAGTTGGGGGACAGGGTTTGGCACTGAAGCTTTCTTT.